This T cell receptor beta chain was recovered during a study of OX40 agonist ivuxolimab in advanced cancers. About this clone itself: The antigen is undetermined.

Whole-study results and caveats: With doses of 0.1 to 3.0 mg/kg, CD4+ and CD8+ blood T cells had undergone clonal expansion by week 6.

The table came from immunoSEQ multiplex PCR; TCRdb's copy has only in-frame clones and leaves some out. The sample holds tens of thousands of clones, around 87% seen once. The clonotype was recovered from an adult with an advanced solid tumor such as melanoma, head and neck, liver or kidney cancer. The sample in question was CD4+ or CD8+ T cells sorted from blood, obtained in a trial of the OX40 agonist ivuxolimab.

CDR3 in amino acids: CASSQPQSSGNTIYF. CDR3 DNA sequence: TGCGCCAGCAGCCAACCCCAGTCTTCTGGAAACACCATATATTTT. The V gene is TRBV4-3, the J gene TRBJ1-3; D not certain. Trimming stripped 2 bases from V and 1 base from J, with 9 bases between. The length of the CDR3 is 15 residues. From germline, CDR1 is LGHNA and CDR2 YSLEER.